These T cell receptor beta chains were read from a single sample in a study of T cell repertoires in cytomegalovirus infection. TCRdb recomputed calls from the reads with MiXCR, one row per CDR3 protein. The sample includes about 360,000 distinct CDR3 sequences, about a sixth seen only once; the top ten take under 9%. The sequenced material came from PBMCs. Receptors originate from a human donor in good health (CMV status not recorded). Some clones in this sample may be carry-over from other donors' samples. The CDR3 runs from the conserved cysteine through the conserved F or W. D genes are given only for firm matches. Only part of the rows carry a size: once, few, many, or a class if the clone is expanded.

TRBJ1-2	many	TRBV7-2	-	CASSPRNSYGYTF	TGTGCCAGCAGCCCGAGGAATTCCTATGGCTACACCTTC
TRBJ2-1	-	TRBV2	TRBD2	CASTSGTSYNEQFF	TGTGCCAGCACATCCGGGACTAGCTACAATGAGCAGTTCTTC
TRBJ2-7	-	TRBV20-1	TRBD2	CSASELAEGGEQYF	TGCAGTGCTAGTGAGCTAGCGGAGGGCGGGGAGCAGTACTTC
TRBJ1-2	few	TRBV6-1	-	CASSYNGGGYTF	TGTGCCAGCAGTTATAATGGAGGCGGCTACACCTTC
TRBJ2-3	-	TRBV5-4	TRBD2	CASSPGLAGGGRTDTQYF	TGTGCCAGCAGTCCAGGTCTCGCCGGCGGGGGACGCACAGATACGCAGTATTTT
TRBJ2-3	-	TRBV9	TRBD2	CASSDAGGTADTQYF	TGTGCCAGCAGCGACGCGGGGGGCACAGCAGATACGCAGTATTTT
TRBJ2-3	-	TRBV11-2	TRBD2	CASSQRASGTQSTQYF	TGTGCCAGCAGCCAGCGGGCTAGCGGGACCCAAAGCACGCAGTATTTT
TRBJ1-6	-	TRBV3-1	-	CASSQGSDSPLHF	TGTGCCAGCAGTCAGGGCAGCGATTCACCCCTCCACTTT
TRBJ2-3	few	TRBV12-3/TRBV12-4	-	CASSAWVLTQYF	TGTGCCAGCAGTGCCTGGGTCCTTACGCAGTATTTT
TRBJ2-1	few	TRBV24-1	-	CATSDSTPSSYNEQFF	TGTGCCACCAGTGATTCTACCCCGAGCTCCTACAATGAGCAGTTCTTC
TRBJ2-3	-	TRBV29-1	-	CSVDPTGIDTQYF	TGCAGCGTTGATCCAACAGGGATAGATACGCAGTATTTT
TRBJ2-1	few	TRBV20-1	-	CSAQKWAEQFF	TGCAGTGCCCAGAAGTGGGCTGAGCAGTTCTTC
TRBJ2-3	-	TRBV29-1	-	CSGTLGTDTQYF	TGCAGCGGAACTTTGGGGACAGATACGCAGTATTTT
TRBJ2-5	many	TRBV19	TRBD1	CASSPPGQGEETQYF	TGTGCCAGTAGTCCCCCGGGACAGGGAGAGGAGACCCAGTACTTC
TRBJ2-3	-	TRBV29-1	-	CSAAYSSTDTQYF	TGCAGCGCGGCCTATAGTAGCACAGATACGCAGTATTTT
TRBJ2-2	few	TRBV11-2	-	CASSLRTGWAGELFF	TGTGCCAGCAGCTTACGAACAGGGTGGGCCGGGGAGCTGTTTTTT
TRBJ2-1	few	TRBV10-3	-	CAISDPKLHGNEQFF	TGTGCCATCAGTGACCCCAAACTGCACGGGAATGAGCAGTTCTTC
TRBJ1-1	few	TRBV2	-	CASGGRGGARNTEAFF	TGTGCCAGCGGGGGTCGAGGTGGGGCGAGGAACACTGAAGCTTTCTTT
TRBJ1-2	many	TRBV12-5	-	CASGYGRGGLYGYTF	TGTGCTAGTGGTTATGGAAGGGGGGGGCTCTATGGCTACACCTTC
TRBJ2-7	-	TRBV11-2	-	CASSLWSGEQYF	TGTGCCAGCAGCTTGTGGTCTGGCGAGCAGTACTTC
TRBJ1-1	-	TRBV7-9	-	CASSTIKAFF	TGTGCCAGCAGCACCATCAAAGCTTTCTTT
TRBJ1-6	-	TRBV5-1	-	CASSPTGTNNSPLHF	TGCGCCAGCAGCCCAACCGGGACCAATAATTCACCCCTCCACTTT
TRBJ1-1	few	TRBV12-3/TRBV12-4	-	CASSFQGRGLAFF	TGTGCCAGCAGTTTTCAGGGTAGAGGTTTAGCTTTCTTT
TRBJ1-4	-	TRBV5-1	-	CASSLVNLNEKLFF	TGCGCCAGCAGCTTGGTTAACCTTAATGAAAAACTGTTTTTT
TRBJ2-1	-	TRBV29-1	-	CSVEGLNEGRAYNEQFF	TGCAGCGTTGAAGGCCTAAACGAGGGACGGGCCTACAATGAGCAGTTCTTC
TRBJ1-2	many	TRBV28	-	CASSFGRAYTF	TGTGCCAGCAGTTTTGGTAGGGCCTACACCTTC
TRBJ2-3	-	TRBV10-3	-	CASGRAAHSTDTQYF	TGTGCCAGCGGACGGGCAGCCCATAGCACAGATACGCAGTATTTT
TRBJ2-5	-	TRBV12-3/TRBV12-4	TRBD2	CASTTPGGRETQYF	TGTGCCAGCACCACCCCGGGAGGGAGAGAGACCCAGTACTTC
TRBJ2-1	-	TRBV29-1	-	CSVLVGYNEQFF	TGCAGCGTCCTAGTGGGTTACAATGAGCAGTTCTTC
TRBJ1-1	many	TRBV7-2	-	CASRSGVEAFF	TGTGCCAGCAGGTCAGGGGTTGAAGCTTTCTTT
TRBJ1-5	-	TRBV7-8	-	CASSSTRQVGVHAQHF	TGTGCCAGCAGCTCCACCCGACAGGTCGGCGTTCACGCCCAGCATTTT
TRBJ2-3	few	TRBV7-2	-	CASSLWSGGTDTQYF	TGTGCCAGCAGCCTCTGGTCCGGGGGCACAGATACGCAGTATTTT
TRBJ2-1	many	TRBV7-2	TRBD2	CASSLGLADEQFF	TGTGCCAGCAGCTTAGGACTAGCGGATGAGCAGTTCTTC
TRBJ1-2	-	TRBV10-1	-	CASSDGRSYGYTF	TGCGCCAGCAGTGACGGTCGGAGCTATGGCTACACCTTC
TRBJ2-3	few	TRBV6-1	TRBD2	CASSRRERGSTDTQYF	TGTGCCAGCAGCCGTCGCGAGCGGGGTAGCACAGATACGCAGTATTTT
TRBJ2-5	-	TRBV18	TRBD2	CASSPAGGLEETQYF	TGTGCCAGCTCACCAGCGGGAGGGCTTGAAGAGACCCAGTACTTC
TRBJ2-2	many	TRBV7-2	-	CASSLNHLGELFF	TGTGCCAGCAGCTTAAATCACCTCGGGGAGCTGTTTTTT
TRBJ2-5	many	TRBV7-8	-	CASSPVTRQETQYF	TGTGCCAGCAGCCCCGTGACGAGGCAAGAGACCCAGTACTTC
TRBJ2-3	-	TRBV28	-	CASSPPEGADTQYF	TGTGCCAGCAGTCCACCTGAAGGGGCAGATACGCAGTATTTT
TRBJ2-7	few	TRBV20-1	-	CSAMGGSYEQYF	TGCAGTGCTATGGGAGGCTCCTACGAGCAGTACTTC
TRBJ2-7	-	TRBV11-2	-	CASSLGLTVSYEQYF	TGTGCCAGCAGCTTAGGATTGACAGTCTCCTACGAGCAGTACTTC
TRBJ2-1	many	TRBV7-8	-	CASSPRRLRYNEQFF	TGTGCCAGCAGCCCCCGGCGCCTTAGGTACAATGAGCAGTTCTTC
TRBJ1-1	few	TRBV19	-	CASSIDVKPNTEAFF	TGTGCCAGTAGTATAGACGTAAAACCGAACACTGAAGCTTTCTTT
TRBJ1-2	many	TRBV7-2	-	CASSFSRANYGYTF	TGTGCCAGCAGCTTTTCCAGGGCGAACTATGGCTACACCTTC
TRBJ2-5	many	TRBV7-2	-	CASTLMALMGPETQYF	TGTGCCAGCACCTTAATGGCATTGATGGGGCCGGAGACCCAGTACTTC
TRBJ2-5	-	TRBV5-1	TRBD2	CASSWGGTSLQETQYF	TGCGCCAGCAGCTGGGGAGGGACGTCACTACAAGAGACCCAGTACTTC
TRBJ1-5	many	TRBV7-8	-	CASSLAEGYRYSNQPQHF	TGTGCCAGCAGCTTAGCGGAGGGATACAGATATAGCAATCAGCCCCAGCATTTT
TRBJ1-6	few	TRBV6-6	-	CASSPRSNNSPLHF	TGTGCCAGCAGTCCACGGTCCAATAATTCACCCCTCCACTTT
TRBJ2-2	-	TRBV5-1	-	CASSLSTGTGELFF	TGCGCCAGCAGCTTGTCGACAGGAACCGGGGAGCTGTTTTTT
TRBJ1-2	-	TRBV28	-	CASSPMTNYGYTF	TGTGCCAGCAGTCCCATGACTAACTATGGCTACACCTTC
TRBJ2-1	few	TRBV19	-	CASSTMVNNEQFF	TGTGCCAGTAGTACGATGGTAAACAATGAGCAGTTCTTC